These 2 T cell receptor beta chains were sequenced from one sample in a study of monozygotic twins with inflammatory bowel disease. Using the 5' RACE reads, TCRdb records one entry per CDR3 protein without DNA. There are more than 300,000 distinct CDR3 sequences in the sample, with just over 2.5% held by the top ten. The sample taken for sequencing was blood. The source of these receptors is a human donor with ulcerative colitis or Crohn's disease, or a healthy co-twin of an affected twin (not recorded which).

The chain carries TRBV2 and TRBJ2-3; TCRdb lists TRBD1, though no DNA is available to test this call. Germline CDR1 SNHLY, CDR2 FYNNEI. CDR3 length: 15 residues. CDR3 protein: CASREGSQGTDTQYF.

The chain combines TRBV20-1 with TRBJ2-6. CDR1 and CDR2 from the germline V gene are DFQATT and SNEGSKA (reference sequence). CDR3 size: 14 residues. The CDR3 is CSANPGSGANVLTF.